This T cell receptor beta chain was retrieved from a study of early T cells in non-severe SARS-CoV-2 infection. On the study more broadly: Sequencing used unsorted whole-blood bulk RNA, so chains lack pairing.

This clonotype was recorded at least ten times. Molecules of cDNA were individually given unique molecular identifiers that were attached to them. MiXCR was run by TCRdb on the 5' RACE reads, yielding one entry per CDR3 protein. Of 30,000 or so distinct CDR3 sequences listed, about 6.7% are singletons. The specimen was whole blood. The source is an adult who was a healthcare worker with PCR-confirmed SARS-CoV-2 infection or an uninfected control (not recorded which).

This chain's CDR3 is CASSFPASVGGELFF. CDR3 nucleotides: TGTGCCAGCAGCTTTCCAGCGAGTGTTGGCGGGGAGCTGTTTTTT. The chain employs TRBV7-3 and TRBJ2-2; no definite D call. The ends were cut back, 3 bases at V and 7 bases at J, with 15 bases in the middle. This CDR3 is 15 amino acids long. CDR1 and CDR2 (germline): SGHTA, FQGTGA.